The next 14 T cell receptor beta chains were all read from a single sample in a study of shared clonotypes between healthy human individuals. Using immunoSEQ multiplex PCR, the repertoire was profiled, and TCRdb retains in-frame clones only, with some absent. This sample has some 500,000 clones, with approximately 95% found just once. The source material was naive CD4+ T cells sorted from blood. The sample's subset: CD45RA+ positively selected. These receptors all come from a woman aged 30 to 39 in good health.

The chain is built from TRBV28 and TRBJ1-1; no clear D gene. There are 13 residues in the CDR3. Germline CDR1 MDHEN, CDR2 SYDVKM. Trimming stripped 3 bases from V and 3 bases from J, with 8 bases between. CDR3 DNA sequence: TGTGCCAGCAGTTTGCCAGACTACACTGAAGCTTTCTTT. This codes for CASSLPDYTEAFF. The complete variable domain, with remaining parts taken from reference TRBV28 and TRBJ1-1, reads DVKVTQSSRYLVKRTGEKVFLECVQDMDHENMFWYRQDPGLGLRLIYFSYDVKMKEKGDIPEGYSVSREKKERFSLILESASTNQTSMYLCASSLPDYTEAFFGQGTRLTVV.

This clone turned up a few times. V is TRBV18 and J is TRBJ2-2, with 7 bases aligning to TRBD1. The V and J ends lost 2 bases and 2 bases, in that order; junction bases with no gene match: 5. The CDR3 contains 16 residues. Germline V gives CDR1 KGHSH, CDR2 LQKENI. The CDR3 DNA reads as TGTGCCAGCTCACCAGTCGGGACAGTCAACACCGGGGAGCTGTTTTTT. Encoded protein: CASSPVGTVNTGELFF.

The J gene is TRBJ1-1, the V gene TRBV29-1; TRBD1 agrees at 10 bases. The CDR3 extends over 13 amino acids. In germline, CDR1 is SQVTM, CDR2 ANQGSEA. Trimming at V came to 7 bases and at J to 5 bases, leaving 7 bases not matched to a gene. The CDR3 region is CSARVGQGTEAFF. The CDR3 coding sequence is TGCAGCGCTCGAGTGGGACAGGGGACTGAAGCTTTCTTT.

This chain uses TRBV10-1 with TRBJ2-3, with 7 bases that match TRBD1. CDR3 length equals 16 residues. V shed 0 bases, J shed 3 bases, and the junction held 6 bases outside the gene matches. Per the germline V gene, CDR1 is WNHNN and CDR2 is SYGVQD (reference sequence). The CDR3 is CASSESPTGMTDTQYF. The DNA for the CDR3 is TGCGCCAGCAGTGAGTCTCCGACAGGGATGACAGATACGCAGTATTTT.

This chain connects TRBV5-6 to TRBJ1-3; D is perhaps TRBD1 (5 bases). The CDR3 consists of 15 residues. Germline V gene sequence: CDR1 SGHDT, CDR2 YYEEEE. Trimming removed 3 bases from V and 0 bases from J, with 10 bases in between. This CDR3 reads CASSWGRSSGNTIYF. In nucleotides, the CDR3 is TGTGCCAGCAGCTGGGGACGAAGCTCTGGAAACACCATATATTTT.

The chain joins TRBV18 to TRBJ1-2; D call uncertain. The germline V gene has CDR1 KGHSH and CDR2 LQKENI. CDR3 length: 18 amino acids. V lost 4 bases to trimming and J lost 4 bases, with 25 bases between them. CDR3 coding DNA: TGTGCCAGCTCACTTTTATCCGCCACAACCCGGGTGGGCTATGGCTACACCTTC. Its translation is CASSLLSATTRVGYGYTF.

This clone was observed a single time. The chain recombines TRBV7-9 with TRBJ2-1; D gene uncertain. The germline V and J ends were trimmed by 1 base and 10 bases, with 5 bases remaining between them. There are 11 residues in the CDR3. Germline V gives CDR1 SEHNR, CDR2 FQNEAQ (reference sequence). Here the CDR3 reads CASSLGGEQFF. CDR3 bases: TGTGCCAGCAGCTTAGGCGGCGAGCAGTTCTTC.

The chain combines TRBV10-3 with TRBJ2-1; tentatively, D is TRBD1 (6 bases). CDR1 and CDR2 from the germline V gene are ENHRY and SYGVKD. V shed 7 bases and J shed 3 bases, with 10 bases lying between them. This CDR3 region has 13 residues. CDR3 residues: CAIKDRDYNEQFF. The DNA for the CDR3 is TGTGCCATCAAGGACAGAGACTACAATGAGCAGTTCTTC.

The chain links TRBV13 to TRBJ2-1; 10 bases are shared with TRBD1. V shed 6 bases, J shed 9 bases, and the junction held 11 bases outside the gene matches. The CDR3 contains 15 residues. From germline, CDR1 is PRHDT and CDR2 FYEKMQ (reference sequence). The CDR3 coding sequence is TGTGCCAGCAGACCGGGACAGGGGCATTCCATTGAGCAGTTCTTC. Its protein product is CASRPGQGHSIEQFF.

In this sample, this clone turned up once. The chain links TRBV5-1 to TRBJ2-7; either TRBD1 or TRBD2 may fit D (5 bases each). The V end lost 4 bases, the J end lost 4 bases, and 15 bases lay between the germline ends. The CDR3 totals 14 residues. Germline-derived CDR1 and CDR2 are SGHRS and YFSETQ. Here the CDR3 reads CASSRDERTYEQYF. CDR3 nucleotide sequence: TGCGCCAGCAGCCGGGACGAGCGGACGTACGAGCAGTACTTC. Full variable domain (remainder filled in from reference TRBV5-1 and TRBJ2-7): KAGVTQTPRYLIKTRGQQVTLSCSPISGHRSVSWYQQTPGQGLQFLFEYFSETQRNKGNFPGRFSGRQFSNSRSEMNVSTLELGDSALYLCASSRDERTYEQYFGPGTRLTVT.

This clone was seen only a few times. The chain recombines TRBV5-6 with TRBJ2-7; possibly TRBD1 for D (6 bases). V was pared by 0 bases and J by 6 bases, with 10 bases between. Germline loops: CDR1 SGHDT, CDR2 YYEEEE. The length of the CDR3 is 13 residues. CDR3 bases: TGTGCCAGCAGCTTGGCGACAGGAGGCGAGCAGTACTTC. This gives the protein CASSLATGGEQYF.

This CDR3 is CASSLHVDLATNEKLFF. In nucleotides, the CDR3 is TGTGCCAGCAGCCTCCACGTAGACCTTGCAACTAATGAAAAACTGTTTTTT. The chain recombines TRBV7-6 with TRBJ1-4; D not certain. The CDR3 has 17 amino acids. V lost 5 bases to trimming and J lost 0 bases, with 16 bases between them. The germline V gene has CDR1 SGHVS and CDR2 FNYEAQ.

The chain uses TRBV2 and TRBJ2-7, with D unresolved. Germline V lookup: CDR1 SNHLY, CDR2 FYNNEI. The CDR3 has 14 amino acids. The V gene lost 1 base and the J gene lost 6 bases, with 13 bases spanning the gap. CDR3 protein: CASSEGVPTSEQYF. In nucleotides, the CDR3 is TGTGCCAGCAGTGAAGGGGTCCCGACGAGCGAGCAGTACTTC.

This rearrangement joins TRBV5-6 to TRBJ2-5; D gene ambiguous. V was clipped by 1 base and J by 1 base, with 8 bases between them. The germline V gene encodes CDR1 SGHDT and CDR2 YYEEEE. This CDR3 is 14 amino acids long. In DNA form, the CDR3 reads TGTGCCAGCAGCTTGTGGGCGAGCCAAGAGACCCAGTACTTC. This gives the protein CASSLWASQETQYF. Together with reference TRBV5-6 and TRBJ2-5, the CDR3 gives the full variable domain: DAGVTQSPTHLIKTRGQQVTLRCSPKSGHDTVSWYQQALGQGPQFIFQYYEEEERQRGNFPDRFSGHQFPNYSSELNVNALLLGDSALYLCASSLWASQETQYFGPGTRLLVL.